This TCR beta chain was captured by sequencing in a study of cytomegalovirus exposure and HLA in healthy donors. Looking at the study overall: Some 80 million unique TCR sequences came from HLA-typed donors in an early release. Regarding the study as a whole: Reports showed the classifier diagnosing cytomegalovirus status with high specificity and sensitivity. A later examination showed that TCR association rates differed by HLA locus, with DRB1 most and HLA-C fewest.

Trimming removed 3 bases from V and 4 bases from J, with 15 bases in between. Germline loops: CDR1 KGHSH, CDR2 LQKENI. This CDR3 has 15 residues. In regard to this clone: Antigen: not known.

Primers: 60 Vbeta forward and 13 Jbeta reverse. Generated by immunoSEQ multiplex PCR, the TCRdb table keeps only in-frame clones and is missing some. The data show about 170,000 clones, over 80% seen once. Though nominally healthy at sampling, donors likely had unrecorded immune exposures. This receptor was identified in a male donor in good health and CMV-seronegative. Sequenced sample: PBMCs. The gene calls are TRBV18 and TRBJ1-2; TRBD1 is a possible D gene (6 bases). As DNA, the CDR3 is TGTGCCAGCTCACCCCGACCTGGGGGCGGCTATGGCTACACCTTC. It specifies CASSPRPGGGYGYTF.